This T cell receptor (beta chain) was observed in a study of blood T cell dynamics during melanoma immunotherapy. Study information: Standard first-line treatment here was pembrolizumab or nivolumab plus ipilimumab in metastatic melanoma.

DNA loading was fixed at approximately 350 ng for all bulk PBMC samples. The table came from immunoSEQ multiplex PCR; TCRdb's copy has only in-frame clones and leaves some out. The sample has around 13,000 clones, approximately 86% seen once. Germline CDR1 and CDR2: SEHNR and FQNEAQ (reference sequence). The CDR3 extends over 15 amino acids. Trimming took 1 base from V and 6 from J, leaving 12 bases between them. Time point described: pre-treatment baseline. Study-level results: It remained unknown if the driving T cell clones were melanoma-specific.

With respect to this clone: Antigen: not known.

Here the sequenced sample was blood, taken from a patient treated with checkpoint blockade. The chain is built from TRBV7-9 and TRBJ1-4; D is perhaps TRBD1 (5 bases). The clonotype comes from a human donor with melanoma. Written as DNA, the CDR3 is TGTGCCAGCAGCTTAGAGGCAGGGTATGATGAAAAACTGTTTTTT. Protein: CASSLEAGYDEKLFF.